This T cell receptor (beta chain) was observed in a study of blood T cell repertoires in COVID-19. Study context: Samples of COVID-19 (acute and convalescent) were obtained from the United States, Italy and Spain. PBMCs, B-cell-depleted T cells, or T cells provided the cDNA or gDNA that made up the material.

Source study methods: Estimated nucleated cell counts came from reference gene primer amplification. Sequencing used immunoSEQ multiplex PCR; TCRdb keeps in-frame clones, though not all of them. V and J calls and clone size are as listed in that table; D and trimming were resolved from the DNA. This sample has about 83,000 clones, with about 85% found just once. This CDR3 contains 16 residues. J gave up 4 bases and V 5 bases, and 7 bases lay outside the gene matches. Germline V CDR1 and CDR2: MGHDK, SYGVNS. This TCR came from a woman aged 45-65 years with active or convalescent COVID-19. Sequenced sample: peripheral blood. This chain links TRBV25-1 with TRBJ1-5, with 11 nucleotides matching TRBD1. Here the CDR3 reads CASSQGQGAGNQPQHF. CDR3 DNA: TGTGCCAGCAGTCAAGGACAGGGGGCAGGTAATCAGCCCCAGCATTTT.